The 18 T cell receptor beta chains presented below share a single source sample, sequenced in a study of shared clonotypes between healthy human individuals (dated by TCRdb to the early 2020s). The protocol used for the library was the immunoSEQ multiplex PCR assay. TCRdb re-hosts the immuneACCESS table, in-frame sequences only. Its copies lack some clones; in the studies checked, an unresolved V gene accounts for under half of them, and the cause for the rest is not known. The sample table holds approximately 640,000 clones, of which roughly 70% were seen once. Clones ranked in the top ten supply approximately 1.8% of the sample. The sequenced sample consisted of memory CD4+ T cells sorted from blood. What the cell subset or site label conveys for this sample: CD45RA-negative fraction. These receptors originate from a woman under 40 in good health.

The rearrangement uses TRBV18 and TRBJ2-1; the D is unclear. V was shortened by 2 bases and J by 5 bases, with 7 bases between the two germline ends. Germline lookup yields CDR1 KGHSH and CDR2 LQKENI. The CDR3 length is 13 residues. CDR3 bases: TGTGCCAGCTCACCAGCCGCCGACAATGAGCAGTTCTTC. Translation: CASSPAADNEQFF.

The V gene is TRBV7-8, the J gene TRBJ1-5; unclear D gene. Germline CDR1 reads SGHVS; CDR2 reads FQNEAQ. The CDR3 spans 15 residues. V dropped 5 bases and J dropped 2 bases, with 13 bases sitting between them. The CDR3 DNA is TGTGCCAGCAGCCTAGTCGACGGGGGCAATCAGCCCCAGCATTTT. It codes for CASSLVDGGNQPQHF.

The table lists this clone with a few counts. This chain uses TRBV19 with TRBJ2-2; the match to TRBD1 covers 7 bases. CDR3 length equals 13 residues. V lost 6 bases, J lost 4 bases, and 2 bases stayed unmatched. The V gene's germline CDR1 is LNHDA and CDR2 SQIVND (reference sequence). CDR3 residues: CASSGTATGELFF. For the CDR3, the DNA is TGTGCCAGTAGCGGGACAGCCACCGGGGAGCTGTTTTTT. The whole variable domain, remainder taken from reference TRBV19 and TRBJ2-2, is DGGITQSPKYLFRKEGQNVTLSCEQNLNHDAMYWYRQDPGQGLRLIYYSQIVNDFQKGDIAEGYSVSREKKESFPLTVTSAQKNPTAFYLCASSGTATGELFFGEGSRLTVL.

This chain joins TRBV5-1 and TRBJ2-3; 7 nucleotides line up with TRBD1. CDR3 length: 15 amino acids. V lost 4 bases to trimming and J lost 2 bases; unmatched junction nucleotides: 7. Germline-derived CDR1 and CDR2 are SGHRS and YFSETQ. CDR3 sequence: CASSPSGQYTDTQYF. In nucleotides, the CDR3 is TGCGCCAGCAGCCCGTCGGGACAGTACACAGATACGCAGTATTTT. Full variable domain (rest looked up from reference TRBV5-1 and TRBJ2-3): KAGVTQTPRYLIKTRGQQVTLSCSPISGHRSVSWYQQTPGQGLQFLFEYFSETQRNKGNFPGRFSGRQFSNSRSEMNVSTLELGDSALYLCASSPSGQYTDTQYFGPGTRLTVL.

This clone appeared a single time. This rearrangement joins TRBV7-9 to TRBJ1-2, with TRBD1 as a possible D gene (6 bases). This CDR3 is built from 12 residues. Germline V lookup: CDR1 SEHNR, CDR2 FQNEAQ (reference sequence). V shed 4 bases and J shed 5 bases, with 8 bases lying between them. The CDR3 spells CASSSQGYGYTF. Here the CDR3 DNA reads TGTGCCAGCAGCTCGCAGGGGTATGGCTACACCTTC.

This chain links TRBV2 with TRBJ2-1, with 10 nucleotides matching TRBD1. The ends lost 6 bases at V and 7 bases at J; junction bases unmatched: 9. In germline, CDR1 is SNHLY, CDR2 FYNNEI. The CDR3 consists of 15 residues. The DNA of the CDR3 is TGTGCCAGCAGCTTCGACAGGGGGCTGAGAAATGAGCAGTTCTTC. Residues: CASSFDRGLRNEQFF.

The rearrangement joins TRBV7-2 to TRBJ1-1; D unresolved. Trimming removed 1 base from V and 6 bases from J, with 12 bases in between. The CDR3 has 14 residues. Germline values: CDR1 SGHTA, CDR2 FQGNSA. In nucleotides, the CDR3 is TGTGCCAGCAGCTTAGATATGGGAATTGCTGAAGCTTTCTTT. It translates to CASSLDMGIAEAFF.

V is TRBV7-2 and J is TRBJ1-3; D gene ambiguous. The ends were cut back, 4 bases at V and 3 bases at J, with 10 bases in the middle. CDR1 and CDR2 from the germline V gene are SGHTA and FQGNSA. The CDR3 is made up of 14 amino acids. The CDR3 sequence: CASSSGPFGNTIYF. The CDR3 DNA reads TGTGCCAGCAGCTCCGGACCTTTTGGAAACACCATATATTTT.

In its sample, this clone was seen once. The chain uses TRBV11-2 and TRBJ1-5; maybe TRBD1 (5 bases). CDR1 SGHAT and CDR2 FQNNGV come from the germline V gene. V was pared by 3 bases and J by 7 bases, with 13 bases between. The CDR3 sequence is 14 residues long. The CDR3 nucleotides are TGTGCCAGCAGCTTCCAGGGTAGTCAACAGCCCCAGCATTTT. Its translation: CASSFQGSQQPQHF.

V and J are TRBV10-1 and TRBJ2-2; tentatively, D is TRBD2 (5 bases). Trimming cost V 6 bases and J 1 base, with 9 bases left between them. Germline V lookup: CDR1 WNHNN, CDR2 SYGVQD (reference sequence). There are 14 residues in the CDR3. The CDR3 loop is CASSTSGNTGELFF. The CDR3 nucleotides are TGCGCCAGCAGCACTAGTGGGAACACCGGGGAGCTGTTTTTT.

The chain is built from TRBV28 and TRBJ1-5; maybe TRBD1 (6 bases). With 5 bases removed from V and 1 base from J, the gap between germline ends came to 12 bases. CDR1 is MDHEN, CDR2 SYDVKM, per germline. The CDR3 spans 15 residues. The DNA for the CDR3 is TGTGCCAGCAGTCTCCACAGGGCCAGCAATCAGCCCCAGCATTTT. It specifies CASSLHRASNQPQHF.

The rearrangement uses TRBV7-9 and TRBJ2-7; D is possibly TRBD2 (5 bases). Trimming pared 1 base from V and 5 bases from J, leaving 12 bases between. This CDR3 region has 14 residues. The germline gives CDR1 SEHNR, CDR2 FQNEAQ (reference sequence). The CDR3 protein is CASSLGVGVNEQYF. Written as DNA, the CDR3 is TGTGCCAGCAGCTTAGGGGTCGGGGTCAACGAGCAGTACTTC. Complete variable domain (other parts from reference TRBV7-9 and TRBJ2-7): DTGVSQNPRHKITKRGQNVTFRCDPISEHNRLYWYRQTLGQGPEFLTYFQNEAQLEKSRLLSDRFSAERPKGSFSTLEIQRTEQGDSAMYLCASSLGVGVNEQYFGPGTRLTVT.

The rearrangement uses TRBV27 and TRBJ1-5; D call uncertain. V was cut by 4 bases and J by 2 bases, with 12 bases left in between. Germline values: CDR1 MNHEY, CDR2 SMNVEV (reference sequence). The CDR3 is made up of 15 amino acids. CDR3 in amino acids: CASSSADGRNQPQHF. The CDR3 DNA is TGTGCCAGCAGTTCCGCTGACGGACGCAATCAGCCCCAGCATTTT.

The table lists this clone with a few counts. The chain links TRBV11-2 to TRBJ2-5; 8 positions match TRBD2. Germline-derived CDR1 and CDR2 are SGHAT and FQNNGV. The CDR3 is 14 amino acids. The ends lost 6 bases at V and 1 base at J; junction bases unmatched: 4. CDR3 in amino acids: CASSSTSVQETQYF. The CDR3 bases are TGTGCCAGCAGTTCGACTAGCGTCCAAGAGACCCAGTACTTC.

The rearrangement links TRBV18 to TRBJ2-7; 8 nucleotides align to TRBD1. Germline CDR1 is KGHSH and CDR2 is LQKENI. This CDR3 is built from 13 residues. The junction had 5 bases not matched to a gene; V was cut back by 3 bases and J by 7 bases. The CDR3 region is CASSPDRVREQYF. CDR3 coding DNA: TGTGCCAGCTCACCGGACAGGGTTCGGGAGCAGTACTTC.

The chain couples TRBV4-2 to TRBJ2-1; D gene uncertain. The V gene's germline CDR1 is LGHNA and CDR2 YNFKEQ. CDR3 length: 14 residues. V was trimmed by 1 base and J by 6 bases, leaving 10 bases between them. CDR3 region: CASSQVGLFNEQFF. The DNA of the CDR3 is TGTGCCAGCAGCCAAGTCGGTCTATTCAATGAGCAGTTCTTC.

The V and J genes are TRBV9 and TRBJ1-2; 12 nucleotides line up with TRBD1. Per germline, CDR1 SGDLS and CDR2 YYNGEE. This CDR3 region has 16 residues. J lost 4 bases, V lost 3 bases, and 7 bases had no gene match. The CDR3 DNA sequence: TGTGCCAGCAGCGGGGACAGGGGGCGTCCTGGCTATGGCTACACCTTC. Its protein is CASSGDRGRPGYGYTF.

J is TRBJ1-3 and V is TRBV15; no definite D call. The CDR3 consists of 15 residues. V was trimmed by 0 bases and J by 4 bases, leaving 10 bases between them. Germline CDR1 reads LNHNV; CDR2 reads YYDKDF (reference sequence). Here the CDR3 DNA reads TGTGCCACCAGCAGAGAACCGGGATGGGGAAACACCATATATTTT. Translating gives CATSREPGWGNTIYF.